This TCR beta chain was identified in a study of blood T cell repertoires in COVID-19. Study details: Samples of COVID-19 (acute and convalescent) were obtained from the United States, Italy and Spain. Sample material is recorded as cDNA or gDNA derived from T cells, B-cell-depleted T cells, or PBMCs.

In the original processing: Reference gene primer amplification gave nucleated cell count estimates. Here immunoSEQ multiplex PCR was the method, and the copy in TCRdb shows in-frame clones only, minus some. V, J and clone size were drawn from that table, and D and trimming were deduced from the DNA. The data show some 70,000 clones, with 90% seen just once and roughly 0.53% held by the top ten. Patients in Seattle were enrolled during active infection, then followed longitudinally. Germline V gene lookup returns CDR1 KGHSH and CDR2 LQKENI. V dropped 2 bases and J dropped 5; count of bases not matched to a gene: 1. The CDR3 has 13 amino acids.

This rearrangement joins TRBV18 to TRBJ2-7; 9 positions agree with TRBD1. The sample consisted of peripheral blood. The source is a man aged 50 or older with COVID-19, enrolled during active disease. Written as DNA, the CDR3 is TGTGCCAGCTCACCAAGGACAGGGGACGAGCAGTACTTC. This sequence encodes CASSPRTGDEQYF.